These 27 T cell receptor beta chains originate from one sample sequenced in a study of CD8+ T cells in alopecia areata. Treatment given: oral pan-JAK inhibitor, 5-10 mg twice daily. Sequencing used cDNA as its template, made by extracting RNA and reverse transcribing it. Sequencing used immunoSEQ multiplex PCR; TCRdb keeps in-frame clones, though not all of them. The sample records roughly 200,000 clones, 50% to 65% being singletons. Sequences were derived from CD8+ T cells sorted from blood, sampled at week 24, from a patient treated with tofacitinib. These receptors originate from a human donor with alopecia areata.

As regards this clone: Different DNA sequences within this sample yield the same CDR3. CDR3 residues: CASSLGTGGNEQFF. CDR3 nucleotide sequence: TGTGCCAGCAGTTTAGGGACGGGGGGCAATGAGCAGTTCTTC. This chain uses TRBV27 with TRBJ2-1, with 7 bases lining up with TRBD2. This CDR3 contains 14 residues. CDR1 is MNHEY, CDR2 SMNVEV, per germline (reference sequence). The junction had 4 bases not matched to a gene; V was cut back by 2 bases and J by 6 bases.

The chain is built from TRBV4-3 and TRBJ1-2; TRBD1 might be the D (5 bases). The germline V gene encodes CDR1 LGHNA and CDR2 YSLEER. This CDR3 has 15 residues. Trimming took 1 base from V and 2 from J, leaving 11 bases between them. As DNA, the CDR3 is TGCGCCAGCAGCCAAGCACGGGGGGGAAACTATGGCTACACCTTC. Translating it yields CASSQARGGNYGYTF.

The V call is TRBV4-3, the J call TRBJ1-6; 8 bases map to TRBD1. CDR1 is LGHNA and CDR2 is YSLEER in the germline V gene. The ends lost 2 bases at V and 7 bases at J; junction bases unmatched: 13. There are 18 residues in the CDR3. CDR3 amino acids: CASSQQTPDRVFNSPLHF. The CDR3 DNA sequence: TGCGCCAGCAGCCAACAGACCCCGGACAGGGTCTTCAATTCACCCCTCCACTTT.

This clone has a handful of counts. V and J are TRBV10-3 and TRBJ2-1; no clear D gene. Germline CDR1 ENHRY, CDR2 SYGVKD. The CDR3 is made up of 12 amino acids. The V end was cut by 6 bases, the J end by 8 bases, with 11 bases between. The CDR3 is CAIRDPVDEQFF. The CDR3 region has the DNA TGTGCCATCAGGGACCCCGTGGATGAGCAGTTCTTC.

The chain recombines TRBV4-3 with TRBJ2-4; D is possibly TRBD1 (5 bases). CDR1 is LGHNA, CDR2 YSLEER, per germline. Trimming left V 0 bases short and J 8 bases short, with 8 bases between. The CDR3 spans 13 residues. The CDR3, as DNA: TGCGCCAGCAGCCAAGACAGGGTTGACATTCAGTACTTC. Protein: CASSQDRVDIQYF.

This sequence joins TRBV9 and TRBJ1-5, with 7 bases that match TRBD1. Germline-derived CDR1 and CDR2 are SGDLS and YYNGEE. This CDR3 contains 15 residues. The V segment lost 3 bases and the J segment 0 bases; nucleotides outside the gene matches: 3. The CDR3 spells CASSAQGDSNQPQHF. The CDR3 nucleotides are TGTGCCAGCAGCGCCCAGGGGGATAGCAATCAGCCCCAGCATTTT.

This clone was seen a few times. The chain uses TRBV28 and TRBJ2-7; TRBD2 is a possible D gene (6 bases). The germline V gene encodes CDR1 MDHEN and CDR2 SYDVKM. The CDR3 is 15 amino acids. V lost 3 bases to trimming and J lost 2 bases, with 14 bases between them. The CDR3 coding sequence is TGTGCCAGCAGTTTGGGGTGGGGGACTCCCTACGAGCAGTACTTC. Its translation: CASSLGWGTPYEQYF.

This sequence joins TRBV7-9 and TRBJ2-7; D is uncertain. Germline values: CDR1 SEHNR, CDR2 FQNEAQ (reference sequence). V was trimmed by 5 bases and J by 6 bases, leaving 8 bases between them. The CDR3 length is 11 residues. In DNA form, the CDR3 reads TGTGCCAGCAGCCAAGGAACCGAGCAGTACTTC. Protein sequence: CASSQGTEQYF.

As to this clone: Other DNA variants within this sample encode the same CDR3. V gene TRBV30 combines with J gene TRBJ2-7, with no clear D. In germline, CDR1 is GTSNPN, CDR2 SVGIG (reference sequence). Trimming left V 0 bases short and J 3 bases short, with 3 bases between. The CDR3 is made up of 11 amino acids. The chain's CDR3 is CAWSVGYEQYF. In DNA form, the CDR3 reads TGTGCCTGGAGTGTAGGCTACGAGCAGTACTTC.

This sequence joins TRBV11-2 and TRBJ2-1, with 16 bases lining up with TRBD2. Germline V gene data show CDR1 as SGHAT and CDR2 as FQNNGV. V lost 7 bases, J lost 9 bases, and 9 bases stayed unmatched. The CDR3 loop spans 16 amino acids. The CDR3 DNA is TGTGCCAGCACCGGGACTAGCGGGGGGGCCCGGGGTGAGCAGTTCTTC. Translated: CASTGTSGGARGEQFF.

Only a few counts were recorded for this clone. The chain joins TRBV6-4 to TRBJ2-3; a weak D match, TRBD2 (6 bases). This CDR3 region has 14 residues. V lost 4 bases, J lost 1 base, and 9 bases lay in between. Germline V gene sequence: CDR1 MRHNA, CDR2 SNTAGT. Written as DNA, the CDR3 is TGTGCCAGCAGTGCTTTAGCGGGCACAGATACGCAGTATTTT. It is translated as CASSALAGTDTQYF.

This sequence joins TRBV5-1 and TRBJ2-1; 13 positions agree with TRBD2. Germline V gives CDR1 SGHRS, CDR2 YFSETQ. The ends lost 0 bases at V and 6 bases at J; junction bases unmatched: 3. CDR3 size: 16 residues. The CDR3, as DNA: TGCGCCAGCAGCTTGGCCAGACTAGCGGGGGGCAATGAGCAGTTCTTC. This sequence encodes CASSLARLAGGNEQFF.

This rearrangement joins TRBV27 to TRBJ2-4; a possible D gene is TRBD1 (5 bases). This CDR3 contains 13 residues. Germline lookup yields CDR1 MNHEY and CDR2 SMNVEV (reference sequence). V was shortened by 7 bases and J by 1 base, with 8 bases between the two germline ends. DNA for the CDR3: TGTGCCAGCAAGTCAGGGGCCAAAAACATTCAGTACTTC. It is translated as CASKSGAKNIQYF.

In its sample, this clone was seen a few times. CDR3 nucleotides: TGTGCCAGCAGCTTAACGGGAGCTAGCACAGATACGCAGTATTTT. Its protein is CASSLTGASTDTQYF. The V gene is TRBV11-1, the J gene TRBJ2-3, with a weak D call TRBD2 (6 bases). This CDR3 contains 15 residues. In germline, CDR1 is SGHAT, CDR2 FQDESV (reference sequence). V was cut by 2 bases and J by 0 bases, with 9 bases left in between. Drawing the rest from reference TRBV11-1 and TRBJ2-3, the complete variable domain is EAEVAQSPRYKITEKSQAVAFWCDPISGHATLYWYRQILGQGPELLVQFQDESVVDDSQLPKDRFSAERLKGVDSTLKIQPAELGDSAMYLCASSLTGASTDTQYFGPGTRLTVL.

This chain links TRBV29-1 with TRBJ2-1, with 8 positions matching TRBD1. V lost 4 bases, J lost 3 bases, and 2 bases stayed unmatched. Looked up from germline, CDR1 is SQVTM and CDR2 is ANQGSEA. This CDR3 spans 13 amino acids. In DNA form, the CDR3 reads TGCAGCGTTGCGGACAGGGACTACAATGAGCAGTTCTTC. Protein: CSVADRDYNEQFF.

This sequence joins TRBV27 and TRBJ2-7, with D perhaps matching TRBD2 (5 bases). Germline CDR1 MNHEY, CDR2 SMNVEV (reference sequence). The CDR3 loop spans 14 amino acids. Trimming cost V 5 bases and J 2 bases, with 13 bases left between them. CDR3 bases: TGTGCCAGCAGTCAGGCTGGGGAGCCCTACGAGCAGTACTTC. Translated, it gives CASSQAGEPYEQYF.

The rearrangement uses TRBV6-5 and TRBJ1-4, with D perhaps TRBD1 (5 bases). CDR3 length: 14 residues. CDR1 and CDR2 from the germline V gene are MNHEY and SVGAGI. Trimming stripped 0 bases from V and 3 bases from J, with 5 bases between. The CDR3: CASSYSGANEKLFF. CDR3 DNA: TGTGCCAGCAGTTACTCGGGGGCTAATGAAAAACTGTTTTTT.

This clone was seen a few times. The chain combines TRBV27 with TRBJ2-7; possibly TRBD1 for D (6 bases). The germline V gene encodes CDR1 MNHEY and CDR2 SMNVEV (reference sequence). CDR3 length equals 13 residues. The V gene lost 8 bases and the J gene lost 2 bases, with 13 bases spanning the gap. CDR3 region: CASQRGLAYEQYF. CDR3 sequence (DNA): TGTGCCAGCCAGAGGGGGTTGGCCTACGAGCAGTACTTC.

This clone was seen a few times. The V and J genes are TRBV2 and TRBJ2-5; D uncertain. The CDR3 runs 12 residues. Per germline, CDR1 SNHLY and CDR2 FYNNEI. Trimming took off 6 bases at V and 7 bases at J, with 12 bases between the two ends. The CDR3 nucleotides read TGTGCCAGCAGACCCGGGTCAGGGACCCAGTACTTC. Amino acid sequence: CASRPGSGTQYF.

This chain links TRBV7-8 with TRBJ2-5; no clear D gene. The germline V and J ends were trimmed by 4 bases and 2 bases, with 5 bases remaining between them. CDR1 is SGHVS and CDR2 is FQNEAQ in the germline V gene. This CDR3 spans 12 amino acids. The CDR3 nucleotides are TGTGCCAGCAGCTGGCAGCAAGAGACCCAGTACTTC. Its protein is CASSWQQETQYF.

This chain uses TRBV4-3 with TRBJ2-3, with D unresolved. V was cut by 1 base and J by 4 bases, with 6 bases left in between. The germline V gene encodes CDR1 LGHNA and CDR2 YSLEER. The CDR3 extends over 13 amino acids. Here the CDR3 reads CASSQATADTQYF. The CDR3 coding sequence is TGCGCCAGCAGCCAAGCCACCGCAGATACGCAGTATTTT.

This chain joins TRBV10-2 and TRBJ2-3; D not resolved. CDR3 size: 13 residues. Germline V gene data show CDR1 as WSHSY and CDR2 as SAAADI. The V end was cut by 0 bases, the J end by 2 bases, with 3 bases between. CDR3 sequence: CASSESPTDTQYF. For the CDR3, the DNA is TGCGCCAGCAGTGAGTCTCCCACAGATACGCAGTATTTT.

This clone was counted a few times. The CDR3 loop is CASRKGTGGLKNTEAFF. For the CDR3, the DNA is TGTGCCAGCAGGAAGGGGACAGGGGGGCTTAAGAACACTGAAGCTTTCTTT. The J gene is TRBJ1-1, the V gene TRBV2; 11 bases map to TRBD1. The ends lost 6 bases at V and 1 base at J; junction bases unmatched: 10. Germline V lookup: CDR1 SNHLY, CDR2 FYNNEI. This CDR3 contains 17 residues.

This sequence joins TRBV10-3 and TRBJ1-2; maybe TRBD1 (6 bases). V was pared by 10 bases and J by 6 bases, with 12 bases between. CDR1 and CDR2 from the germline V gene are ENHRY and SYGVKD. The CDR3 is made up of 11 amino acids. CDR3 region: CATVKGDGYTF. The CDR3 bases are TGTGCCACCGTTAAGGGGGATGGCTACACCTTC.

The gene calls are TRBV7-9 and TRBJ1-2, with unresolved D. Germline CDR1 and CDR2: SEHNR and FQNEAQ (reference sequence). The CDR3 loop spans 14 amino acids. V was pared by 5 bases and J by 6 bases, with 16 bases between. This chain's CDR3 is CASSPPWAADGYTF. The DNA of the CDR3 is TGTGCCAGCAGCCCCCCCTGGGCCGCTGATGGCTACACCTTC.

The CDR3 region is CAWSPGQGEQPQHF. Here the CDR3 DNA reads TGTGCCTGGAGTCCCGGACAGGGGGAACAGCCCCAGCATTTT. The rearrangement joins TRBV30 to TRBJ1-5, with 10 bases lining up with TRBD1. V was clipped by 2 bases and J by 7 bases; unmatched bases: 5. Germline loops: CDR1 GTSNPN, CDR2 SVGIG (reference sequence). This CDR3 is built from 14 residues.

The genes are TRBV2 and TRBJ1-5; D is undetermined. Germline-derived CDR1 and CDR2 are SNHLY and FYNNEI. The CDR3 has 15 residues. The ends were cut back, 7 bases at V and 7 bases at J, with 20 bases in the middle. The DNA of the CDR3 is TGTGCCAGCAAAAGAGGCCAGGAGGGAAGACAGCCCCAGCATTTT. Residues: CASKRGQEGRQPQHF.